Following are 16 T cell receptor beta chains from one sample sequenced in a study of technical replicates of blood from a handful of donors. Libraries were prepared by immunoSEQ multiplex PCR; TCRdb keeps only in-frame clonotypes and omits some of them. The data contain tens of thousands of clones, 90% to 97% of them singletons. The source material was T cells isolated from PBMCs. Source of these receptors: a human donor in good health.

The rearrangement joins TRBV5-4 to TRBJ1-2; D is possibly TRBD1 (5 bases). Germline V gene sequence: CDR1 SGHNT, CDR2 YYREEE (reference sequence). The length of the CDR3 is 13 residues. V was shortened by 0 bases and J by 4 bases, with 7 bases between the two germline ends. The CDR3 here is CASSLGGGYGYTF. CDR3 DNA sequence: TGTGCCAGCAGCTTGGGGGGCGGCTATGGCTACACCTTC.

The chain uses TRBV28 and TRBJ1-5, with TRBD1 as a possible D gene (6 bases). The CDR3 covers 18 residues. The V gene lost 4 bases and the J gene lost 3 bases, with 22 bases spanning the gap. The V gene's germline CDR1 is MDHEN and CDR2 SYDVKM. Written as DNA, the CDR3 is TGTGCCAGCAGTTACATTAACTTCCGGACAGTAAACAATCAGCCCCAGCATTTT. Translated, it gives CASSYINFRTVNNQPQHF.

V and J are TRBV15 and TRBJ2-5; 10 nucleotides match TRBD1. Germline-derived CDR1 and CDR2 are LNHNV and YYDKDF (reference sequence). This CDR3 is 16 amino acids long. V lost 5 bases and J lost 5; bases outside the gene matches: 11. This CDR3 is CATSEWGDRGGETQYF. The CDR3 coding sequence is TGTGCCACCAGCGAGTGGGGGGACAGGGGAGGGGAGACCCAGTACTTC. The variable domain in full, with the rest retrieved from reference TRBV15 and TRBJ2-5, is DAMVIQNPRYQVTQFGKPVTLSCSQTLNHNVMYWYQQKSSQAPKLLFHYYDKDFNNEADTPDNFQSRRPNTSFCFLDIRSPGLGDTAMYLCATSEWGDRGGETQYFGPGTRLLVL.

This sequence joins TRBV7-3 and TRBJ1-1; weak D call: TRBD1 (5 bases). Trimming took 2 bases from V and 5 from J, leaving 9 bases between them. The CDR3 loop spans 13 amino acids. Germline CDR1 SGHTA, CDR2 FQGTGA. This chain's CDR3 is CASSLGAGTEAFF. CDR3 DNA: TGTGCCAGCAGCTTAGGGGCCGGTACTGAAGCTTTCTTT.

This chain's CDR3 is CATKDRLNEKLFF. CDR3 DNA: TGTGCCACTAAGGACAGGCTTAATGAAAAACTGTTTTTT. This chain joins TRBV9 and TRBJ1-4, with TRBD1 identical over 7 bases. The germline CDR1 and CDR2 sequences are SGDLS and YYNGEE. The CDR3 extends over 13 amino acids. The V gene end was trimmed by 9 bases and the J gene end by 4 bases; junction bases not matched to a gene: 6.

The chain employs TRBV2 and TRBJ1-5, with 7 bases lining up with TRBD1. Germline V gives CDR1 SNHLY, CDR2 FYNNEI. V lost 1 base and J lost 7; bases outside the gene matches: 7. This CDR3 has 15 amino acids. For the CDR3, the DNA is TGTGCCAGCAGTGAAGGCAGGGGGTTGAGGCAGCCCCAGCATTTT. This gives the protein CASSEGRGLRQPQHF.

The genes are TRBV6-5 and TRBJ2-7; D is uncertain. This CDR3 has 12 amino acids. Trimming removed 5 bases from V and 3 bases from J, with 8 bases in between. Germline V gene lookup returns CDR1 MNHEY and CDR2 SVGAGI. CDR3 loop: CASSQSIYEQYF. CDR3 in DNA: TGTGCCAGCAGTCAATCAATCTACGAGCAGTACTTC.

CDR3 bases: TGCAGCGTTGAAGATCTTCGCCCAGGGGGTAACGAGCAGTACTTC. Residues: CSVEDLRPGGNEQYF. V and J are TRBV29-1 and TRBJ2-7; 7 bases are shared with TRBD1. The CDR3 loop spans 15 amino acids. After removal of 0 bases from V and 5 bases from J, the junction contained 10 bases not matched to a gene. CDR1 and CDR2 from the germline V gene are SQVTM and ANQGSEA.

On this clone itself: At one end the junction does not follow the germline gene, possibly because of a read error. The chain employs TRBV28 and TRBJ2-7, with D possibly being TRBD1 (6 bases). Germline V CDR1 and CDR2: MDHEN, SYDVKM. This CDR3 spans 13 amino acids. The CDR3 DNA follows: TGTGCCAGCAGTTTATCCGGACAGACCCGGCAGAACTTC. It specifies CASSLSGQTRQNF.

The genes are TRBV12-5 and TRBJ2-3; the D gene is possibly TRBD1 (5 bases). Germline CDR1 LGHNT, CDR2 FRNRAP. Trimming pared 3 bases from V and 1 base from J, leaving 5 bases between. The CDR3 is 13 residues long. The chain's CDR3 is CASGLGGTDTQYF. The CDR3 DNA follows: TGTGCTAGTGGTTTAGGGGGCACAGATACGCAGTATTTT.

V is TRBV19 and J is TRBJ2-1, with D possibly matching TRBD2 (6 bases). The germline V and J ends were trimmed by 6 bases and 3 bases, with 24 bases remaining between them. The CDR3 consists of 18 residues. Germline V lookup: CDR1 LNHDA, CDR2 SQIVND (reference sequence). The CDR3 loop is CASSGGGPRELGYNEQFF. The DNA for the CDR3 is TGTGCCAGTAGCGGTGGGGGACCTCGGGAGCTCGGCTACAATGAGCAGTTCTTC.

In nucleotides, the CDR3 is TGCAGCGCCCGCCAGGTAGCGCTCCCCACAGATACGCAGTATTTT. Translated: CSARQVALPTDTQYF. This rearrangement joins TRBV29-1 to TRBJ2-3, with D possibly TRBD2 on 5 matching bases. Germline assignment: CDR1 SQVTM and CDR2 ANQGSEA. CDR3 length: 15 residues. Trimming removed 7 bases from V and 2 bases from J, with 19 bases in between.

The chain combines TRBV6-4 with TRBJ2-2; D might be TRBD2 (6 bases). V was trimmed by 3 bases and J by 4 bases, leaving 6 bases between them. The CDR3 has 13 residues. Germline V gene lookup returns CDR1 MRHNA and CDR2 SNTAGT. The CDR3 coding sequence is TGTGCCAGCAGTGAGACTAGCACCGGGGAGCTGTTTTTT. Protein sequence: CASSETSTGELFF.

The gene calls are TRBV19 and TRBJ2-7; TRBD1 is a possible D gene (6 bases). This CDR3 has 15 amino acids. The germline CDR1 and CDR2 sequences are LNHDA and SQIVND (reference sequence). The V gene lost 2 bases and the J gene lost 2 bases, with 13 bases spanning the gap. The chain's CDR3 is CASSIQDSPTYEQYF. The DNA of the CDR3 is TGTGCCAGTAGTATACAGGACAGCCCTACCTACGAGCAGTACTTC. The full variable domain, with the rest looked up from reference TRBV19 and TRBJ2-7, is DGGITQSPKYLFRKEGQNVTLSCEQNLNHDAMYWYRQDPGQGLRLIYYSQIVNDFQKGDIAEGYSVSREKKESFPLTVTSAQKNPTAFYLCASSIQDSPTYEQYFGPGTRLTVT.

V is TRBV7-9 and J is TRBJ2-7; D unresolved. CDR1 is SEHNR, CDR2 FQNEAQ, per germline (reference sequence). The CDR3 totals 12 residues. Trimming removed 5 bases from V and 6 bases from J, with 11 bases in between. This CDR3 reads CASSPGEVEQYF. For the CDR3, the DNA is TGTGCCAGCAGCCCCGGAGAGGTCGAGCAGTACTTC.

The rearrangement links TRBV27 to TRBJ2-7, with 10 positions matching TRBD1. The junction had 7 bases not matched to a gene; V was cut back by 8 bases and J by 6 bases. Germline-derived CDR1 and CDR2 are MNHEY and SMNVEV (reference sequence). This CDR3 is built from 13 residues. CDR3 region: CASYQTGGSEQYF. The CDR3 nucleotides are TGTGCCAGCTACCAGACAGGGGGCTCCGAGCAGTACTTC.